The present T cell receptor (beta chain) was sequenced within a study of sequential checkpoint blockade in melanoma. A few counts support this clone. Libraries were prepared by immunoSEQ multiplex PCR; TCRdb keeps only in-frame clonotypes and omits some of them. The sample comprises 2,500 or so clones, 25% to 30% of which are singletons, and roughly a tenth rests with the top ten. Regarding treatment: randomized to nivolumab then ipilimumab (arm A) or the reverse (arm B). V was cut by 4 bases and J by 4 bases, with 9 bases left in between. The CDR3 sequence is 13 residues long. Per germline, CDR1 SGDLS and CDR2 YYNGEE.

This sequence was found in a human donor with melanoma. This sample comprised tumor tissue (inferred from file names), obtained from a patient given nivolumab and ipilimumab in sequence. The J gene is TRBJ1-5, the V gene TRBV9; D not resolved. CDR3 loop: CASSRSENQPQHF. The CDR3, as DNA: TGTGCCAGCAGCCGGTCGGAGAATCAGCCCCAGCATTTT.